This entry lists 20 T cell receptor beta chains sequenced from one sample in a study of blood T cells in healthy people across ages. For the second PCR, which ran for roughly 6 to 12 cycles, a sample-barcoded 5' primer and a J-beta primer mix were used. TCRdb independently ran MiXCR on the 5' RACE reads; one entry per CDR3 protein. This table has about 900,000 distinct CDR3 sequences, roughly 50% appearing once. The specimen sequenced was blood. The receptors stem from a young man in good health.

This clonotype was counted a few times. The chain combines TRBV4-3 with TRBJ2-3; 12 bases match TRBD1. The CDR3 is made up of 17 amino acids. V lost 4 bases and J lost 7; bases outside the gene matches: 12. Germline values: CDR1 LGHNA, CDR2 YSLEER. The CDR3 protein is CASSRSLPGQGAHTQYF. The DNA for the CDR3 is TGCGCCAGCAGCCGGTCTCTACCGGGACAGGGGGCACATACGCAGTATTTT.

This clonotype was seen only a few times. The chain combines TRBV7-2 with TRBJ1-6; D gene unclear. The length of the CDR3 is 15 residues. In germline, CDR1 is SGHTA, CDR2 FQGNSA. The germline V and J ends were trimmed by 3 bases and 0 bases, with 6 bases remaining between them. This chain's CDR3 is CASSFQSSYNSPLHF. The CDR3 DNA reads as TGTGCCAGCAGCTTTCAGAGCTCCTATAATTCACCCCTCCACTTT.

This chain links TRBV6-5 with TRBJ2-1; 12 bases are shared with TRBD2. V lost 4 bases, J lost 6 bases, and 10 bases stayed unmatched. The CDR3 runs 17 residues. Germline-derived CDR1 and CDR2 are MNHEY and SVGAGI. CDR3 bases: TGTGCCAGCAGTTCCCCGACAACTAGCGGGGGGACCAATGAGCAGTTCTTC. Residues: CASSSPTTSGGTNEQFF.

This chain links TRBV5-5 with TRBJ2-5; TRBD2 aligns across 11 bases. V gave up 4 bases and J gave up 2 bases; unmatched junction bases: 16. The V gene's germline CDR1 is SGHKS and CDR2 YYEKEE (reference sequence). The CDR3 has 19 residues. The CDR3 spells CASSLKRVAGGQGQETQYF. In DNA, the CDR3 is TGTGCCAGCAGCCTGAAAAGGGTAGCGGGGGGGCAAGGACAAGAGACCCAGTACTTC.

This chain joins TRBV20-1 and TRBJ1-5; unclear D gene. Germline V gives CDR1 DFQATT, CDR2 SNEGSKA (reference sequence). The CDR3 is made up of 14 amino acids. V lost 0 bases and J lost 4, with 10 bases in between. In DNA form, the CDR3 reads TGCAGTGCTAGAGATCAAATCGAAAATCAGCCCCAGCATTTT. Translating it yields CSARDQIENQPQHF.

This clonotype has at least ten counts. This chain uses TRBV29-1 with TRBJ2-3; D is possibly TRBD2 (5 bases). The CDR3 totals 13 residues. The germline gives CDR1 SQVTM, CDR2 ANQGSEA. V lost 4 bases and J 2 bases, leaving 10 bases between the germline ends. The CDR3 DNA reads as TGCAGCGTTGTCGGGGTAATCACAGATACGCAGTATTTT. This translates into CSVVGVITDTQYF.

This clonotype came up a few times. The chain links TRBV5-6 to TRBJ1-2; D unclear. Germline V gives CDR1 SGHDT, CDR2 YYEEEE. V was trimmed by 4 bases and J by 7 bases, leaving 11 bases between them. This CDR3 is 12 amino acids long. CDR3 sequence reads: CASSPGGSGYTF. The CDR3 bases are TGTGCCAGCAGCCCGGGCGGGAGTGGCTACACCTTC.

V is TRBV2 and J is TRBJ1-1; TRBD1 might be the D (6 bases). V dropped 9 bases and J dropped 1 base, with 21 bases sitting between them. The germline CDR1 and CDR2 sequences are SNHLY and FYNNEI. CDR3 length: 16 amino acids. The CDR3 sequence: CASRKDPGTPNTEAFF. CDR3 nucleotide sequence: TGTGCCAGTAGAAAAGACCCGGGGACACCGAACACTGAAGCTTTCTTT. Filled out from reference TRBV2 and TRBJ1-1, the complete variable domain reads EPEVTQTPSHQVTQMGQEVILRCVPISNHLYFYWYRQILGQKVEFLVSFYNNEISEKSEIFDDQFSVERPDGSNFTLKIRSTKLEDSAMYFCASRKDPGTPNTEAFFGQGTRLTVV.

This clonotype was seen a few times. V and J are TRBV7-2 and TRBJ2-7, with 10 bases aligning to TRBD1. The J segment lost 3 bases and the V segment lost 3 bases, leaving 5 bases of the junction unmatched. Germline V gives CDR1 SGHTA, CDR2 FQGNSA. This CDR3 has 15 residues. CDR3 amino acids: CASSFRDRGFYEQYF. The CDR3 DNA sequence: TGTGCCAGCAGCTTCCGGGACAGGGGCTTCTACGAGCAGTACTTC.

This clonotype appeared a few times. The rearrangement uses TRBV6-1 and TRBJ2-6; D is unresolved. The V end was cut by 7 bases, the J end by 4 bases, with 14 bases between. Germline values: CDR1 MNHNS, CDR2 SASEGT. This CDR3 region has 15 residues. Here the CDR3 reads CASKSKLGGANVLTF. The CDR3 DNA reads TGTGCCAGCAAGTCCAAACTTGGGGGGGCCAACGTCCTGACTTTC.

This clonotype was found once. The V and J genes are TRBV3-1 and TRBJ1-1; 10 positions agree with TRBD1. This CDR3 is 15 amino acids long. Trimming at V came to 7 bases and at J to 6 bases, leaving 11 bases not matched to a gene. Germline assignment: CDR1 LGHDT and CDR2 YNNKEL (reference sequence). The CDR3 coding sequence is TGTGCCAGCAACTCTAGATCCGGGACAGGGGCTGAAGCTTTCTTT. Encoded protein: CASNSRSGTGAEAFF.

In this sample, this clonotype turned up a few times. Here the CDR3 reads CSARGRAGDLEQYF. CDR3 bases: TGCAGTGCTAGAGGCCGCGCGGGGGATCTCGAGCAGTACTTC. The V call is TRBV20-1, the J call TRBJ2-7; 7 nucleotides agree with TRBD2. After removal of 1 base from V and 6 bases from J, the junction contained 9 bases not matched to a gene. The CDR3 loop spans 14 amino acids. The germline gives CDR1 DFQATT, CDR2 SNEGSKA (reference sequence).

The count of this clonotype is one. One end of the junction fails to match germline, which may point to a read error. The rearrangement links TRBV4-3 to TRBJ1-2, with D possibly being TRBD1 (6 bases). Looked up from germline, CDR1 is LGHNA and CDR2 is YSLEER. This CDR3 region has 16 residues. The CDR3 region is CASSQDVAGAGYDYTF. CDR3 bases: TGCGCCAGCAGCCAAGATGTTGCGGGGGCGGGCTATGACTACACCTTC.

This clonotype was observed once. V and J are TRBV12-3 or TRBV12-4 and TRBJ1-1; D is possibly TRBD1 (5 bases). V dropped 6 bases and J dropped 4 bases, with 15 bases sitting between them. The CDR3 length is 14 residues. CDR3 DNA: TGTGCCAGCAGCCTCATCTCGGGGGTCACTGAAGCTTTCTTT. This translates into CASSLISGVTEAFF.

This clonotype has only a few counts. CDR3 in amino acids: CASSPRAGAIRDTQYF. CDR3 in DNA: TGTGCCAGCAGCCCCAGGGCCGGGGCCATTCGGGATACGCAGTATTTT. V and J are TRBV6-2 or TRBV6-3 and TRBJ2-3; D is perhaps TRBD1 or TRBD2 (5 bases each). This CDR3 has 16 residues. V lost 6 bases, J lost 6 bases, and 22 bases lay in between. Per germline, CDR1 MNHEY and CDR2 SVGEGT.

The chain has TRBV4-1 and TRBJ2-5; D gene uncertain. Germline V gene data show CDR1 as MGHRA and CDR2 as YSYEKL. The length of the CDR3 is 17 residues. Trimming removed 0 bases at V and 2 bases at J, with 16 bases between. In DNA, the CDR3 is TGCGCCAGCAGCCAAGATCCTCCCTCTCTACCGCAAGAGACCCAGTACTTC. Its translation: CASSQDPPSLPQETQYF.

This clonotype was recorded only once. V and J are TRBV6-5 and TRBJ1-1; D unresolved. The CDR3 is 14 residues long. Looked up from germline, CDR1 is MNHEY and CDR2 is SVGAGI. Trimming pared 4 bases from V and 1 base from J, leaving 10 bases between. In nucleotides, the CDR3 is TGTGCCAGCAGTTCCGCCGGTTCGAACACTGAAGCTTTCTTT. It codes for CASSSAGSNTEAFF.

This chain links TRBV20-1 with TRBJ1-4, with 7 bases lining up with TRBD1. From germline, CDR1 is DFQATT and CDR2 SNEGSKA (reference sequence). The CDR3 loop spans 12 amino acids. The trim removed 3 bases at V and 8 bases at J, leaving 3 bases unmatched. CDR3 nucleotide sequence: TGCAGTGCTAGCCTACAGGGGGAAAAACTGTTTTTT. This codes for CSASLQGEKLFF.

The chain employs TRBV20-1 and TRBJ2-5, with 7 bases fitting TRBD1. TRBJ2-7 matches the DNA end more closely, so the J call is doubtful. CDR3 length: 13 residues. Germline-derived CDR1 and CDR2 are DFQATT and SNEGSKA (reference sequence). This CDR3 reads CSAPLFTGAEQYF. The CDR3 DNA is TGCAGTGCCCCCTTATTCACAGGGGCCGAGCAGTACTTC.

The chain joins TRBV7-9 to TRBJ1-1; TRBD1 might be the D (6 bases). Per germline, CDR1 SEHNR and CDR2 FQNEAQ (reference sequence). The ends were cut back, 6 bases at V and 6 bases at J, with 11 bases in the middle. This CDR3 contains 12 residues. For the CDR3, the DNA is TGTGCCAGCAGACAGGGAGATGCTGAAGCTTTCTTT. This gives the protein CASRQGDAEAFF.